A selection of T cell receptor beta chains follows, all from one sample in a study of T cell responses to AZD1222 COVID-19 vaccine. Assay: immunoSEQ multiplex PCR; the TCRdb copy retains only in-frame clones and omits some. The sample yields some 85,000 clones, about 90% seen once. The sequencing here drew on peripheral blood, taken on day 0 of AZD1222 vaccination. The receptors were sampled from an adult in good health. The CDR3 runs from the conserved cysteine through the conserved F or W. Each record gives: D gene, J gene, V gene, clone size, CDR3 protein, CDR3 DNA. The D gene is left open where the match is weak. Clone size is not always given. Where it is, it says once, few, many or a class for expanded clones.

TRBD1,TRBJ1-3,TRBV27,.,CASSPGTGRDTIYF,TGTGCCAGCAGTCCCGGGACAGGGCGCGACACCATATATTTT
.,TRBJ2-2,TRBV28,.,CASSLVRSGPAGELFF,TGTGCCAGCAGTTTAGTCCGGTCGGGACCTGCCGGGGAGCTGTTTTTT
.,TRBJ1-1,TRBV7-2,once,CASSLRSDRGAFF,TGTGCCAGCAGCCTCCGATCAGACAGAGGGGCTTTCTTT
.,TRBJ1-1,TRBV4-1,once,CASSQEGRETEAFF,TGCGCCAGCAGCCAAGAGGGCAGGGAAACTGAAGCTTTCTTT
TRBD1,TRBJ1-5,TRBV5-1,once,CASSLGPWDRSNQPQHF,TGCGCCAGCAGCTTGGGCCCATGGGACAGAAGCAATCAGCCCCAGCATTTT
.,TRBJ1-2,TRBV18,.,CASSPLTATTNYGYTF,TGTGCCAGCTCACCACTTACTGCTACTACTAACTATGGCTACACCTTC
TRBD2,TRBJ2-5,TRBV3-1/TRBV3-2,.,CASSPGLAGVINEETQYF,TGTGCCAGCAGCCCCGGACTAGCGGGAGTCATCAACGAGGAGACCCAGTACTTC
.,TRBJ1-6,TRBV28,.,CASSQGYNSPLHF,TGTGCCAGCAGCCAGGGGTATAATTCACCCCTCCACTTT
.,TRBJ1-4,TRBV6-5,.,CASRLGLNEKLFF,TGTGCCTCCCGGTTGGGACTTAATGAAAAACTGTTTTTT
.,TRBJ2-7,TRBV5-1,.,CASSLTGAPSPYEQYF,TGCGCCAGCAGCTTAACGGGGGCGCCATCCCCCTACGAGCAGTACTTC
TRBD2,TRBJ2-7,TRBV27,.,CASRGGTSGRAGYEQYF,TGTGCCAGCAGGGGAGGGACTAGCGGGAGGGCCGGGTACGAGCAGTACTTC
.,TRBJ1-1,TRBV7-2,.,CASSRTVTLNTEAFF,TGTGCCAGCAGCAGGACAGTCACTTTGAACACTGAAGCTTTCTTT
TRBD1,TRBJ2-1,TRBV6-5,.,CASRPPRTGGPQFF,TGTGCCAGCAGGCCCCCTAGAACAGGGGGCCCGCAGTTCTTC
TRBD1,TRBJ1-1,TRBV6-5,.,CASSYSRGQSEAFF,TGTGCCAGCAGTTACTCGAGGGGACAGTCTGAAGCTTTCTTT
.,TRBJ1-1,TRBV7-8,.,CASKTKGLRDTEAFF,TGTGCCAGCAAAACCAAGGGTCTAAGGGACACTGAAGCTTTCTTT
.,TRBJ2-1,TRBV7-3,.,CASSLIAASYNEQFF,TGTGCCAGCAGCTTAATAGCGGCATCCTACAATGAGCAGTTCTTC
.,TRBJ1-5,TRBV5-1,.,CASSLEGHAIGQPQHF,TGCGCCAGCAGCTTGGAGGGACACGCTATCGGGCAGCCCCAGCATTTT
.,TRBJ1-1,TRBV7-2,.,CASSSSGIKGTEAFF,TGTGCCAGCAGCTCAAGCGGGATAAAAGGGACTGAAGCTTTCTTT
.,TRBJ2-7,TRBV9,.,CASSVEAGNLGVHYEQYF,TGTGCCAGCAGCGTAGAGGCGGGGAACTTGGGGGTTCACTACGAGCAGTACTTC
TRBD1,TRBJ2-5,TRBV7-2,.,CASTATGQETQYF,TGTGCCAGCACCGCGACAGGGCAAGAGACCCAGTACTTC
TRBD2,TRBJ2-7,TRBV30,.,CAWKASGYEQYF,TGTGCCTGGAAGGCTAGCGGCTACGAGCAGTACTTC
.,TRBJ1-4,TRBV7-2,.,CASSLMPREGEKLFF,TGTGCCAGCAGCTTAATGCCCCGGGAAGGAGAAAAACTGTTTTTT
.,TRBJ1-6,TRBV6-6,once,CASSLDLSYNSPLHF,TGTGCCAGCAGCCTTGACCTCTCCTATAATTCACCCCTCCACTTT
.,TRBJ2-1,TRBV29-1,.,CSVWVNEQFF,TGCAGCGTTTGGGTTAATGAGCAGTTCTTC
TRBD1,TRBJ2-7,TRBV9,.,CASSVEQGAYEQYF,TGTGCCAGCAGCGTAGAACAGGGGGCCTACGAGCAGTACTTC
.,TRBJ1-2,TRBV6-5,.,CASSKRGYGYTF,TGTGCCAGCAGCAAAAGGGGTTATGGCTACACCTTC
.,TRBJ2-7,TRBV6-6,.,CASIRDTTYEQYF,TGTGCCAGCATCAGGGACACCACCTACGAGCAGTACTTC
.,TRBJ1-3,TRBV7-9,.,CASSFGYSRSGNTIYF,TGTGCCAGCAGCTTCGGGTACAGCCGCTCTGGAAACACCATATATTTT
.,TRBJ1-4,TRBV20-1,.,CSASVAGYEKLFF,TGCAGTGCTAGTGTGGCGGGGTATGAAAAACTGTTTTTT
.,TRBJ1-1,TRBV28,.,CASTNSMNTEAFF,TGTGCCAGCACCAACTCCATGAACACTGAAGCTTTCTTT
TRBD1,TRBJ1-4,TRBV2,.,CASSPGTGSEKLFF,TGTGCCAGCAGCCCCGGGACAGGGAGTGAAAAACTGTTTTTT
.,TRBJ2-1,TRBV24-1,.,CATSDPSTVNEQFF,TGTGCCACCAGTGACCCCTCCACAGTGAATGAGCAGTTCTTC
.,TRBJ1-3,TRBV19,.,CASSMSAYSGNTIYF,TGTGCCAGTAGTATGTCCGCCTACTCTGGAAACACCATATATTTT
.,TRBJ2-7,TRBV7-2,.,CASSSLQIAGLSYEQYF,TGTGCCAGCAGCTCTCTGCAAATCGCAGGGCTATCCTACGAGCAGTACTTC
.,TRBJ1-6,TRBV12-3/TRBV12-4,.,CASSYRATSPLHF,TGTGCCAGCAGTTATAGGGCAACTTCACCCCTCCACTTT
.,TRBJ1-1,TRBV4-2,.,CASSQEGGTEAFF,TGTGCCAGCAGCCAAGAGGGGGGGACTGAAGCTTTCTTT
.,TRBJ2-2,TRBV2,few,CASRRNQAGELFF,TGTGCCAGCAGGCGCAATCAGGCCGGGGAGCTGTTTTTT
.,TRBJ1-5,TRBV12-5,few,CASGLLSGSNQPQHF,TGTGCTAGTGGTCTCCTGTCGGGTAGCAATCAGCCCCAGCATTTT
.,TRBJ1-6,TRBV7-9,.,CAGSGDLGYNSPLHF,TGTGCCGGCTCCGGGGATTTAGGGTATAATTCACCCCTCCACTTT
.,TRBJ2-1,TRBV11-3,.,CASSLLGNEQFF,TGTGCCAGCAGCCTGCTAGGGAATGAGCAGTTCTTC
.,TRBJ1-1,TRBV5-1,.,CASSPQGGDTEAFF,TGCGCCAGCAGCCCCCAGGGCGGTGACACTGAAGCTTTCTTT
.,TRBJ2-6,TRBV9,.,CASSVGGAGANVLTF,TGTGCCAGCAGCGTAGGTGGCGCAGGGGCCAACGTCCTGACTTTC
.,TRBJ2-5,TRBV18,.,CASSPPVQETQYF,TGTGCCAGCTCACCACCAGTCCAAGAGACCCAGTACTTC
.,TRBJ1-6,TRBV15,.,CATSRVGRSSPLHF,TGTGCCACCAGCAGAGTGGGGAGGTCTTCACCCCTCCACTTT
TRBD1,TRBJ1-2,TRBV7-2,.,CASSLQSGGRGANGYTF,TGTGCCAGCAGCCTACAATCAGGGGGGCGCGGGGCCAATGGCTACACCTTC
.,TRBJ2-1,TRBV7-2,few,CASSLAWVSRGEQFF,TGTGCCAGCAGCTTAGCGTGGGTTAGCAGAGGGGAGCAGTTCTTC
.,TRBJ1-2,TRBV3-1/TRBV3-2,.,CASSQDGERGYTF,TGTGCCAGCAGCCAAGATGGAGAGCGGGGCTACACCTTC
.,TRBJ1-1,TRBV6-5,.,CASTLQTNTEAFF,TGTGCCAGCACTCTGCAGACGAACACTGAAGCTTTCTTT
.,TRBJ1-2,TRBV18,.,CASSPPGRGRNYGYTF,TGTGCCAGCTCACCACCGGGGAGGGGCCGCAACTATGGCTACACCTTC